The clone carrying this T cell receptor (beta chain) has ten or more counts. The V and J ends lost 3 bases and 1 base, in that order; junction bases with no gene match: 7. Germline-derived CDR1 and CDR2 are GTSNPN and SVGIG (reference sequence). This CDR3 has 16 amino acids. The sample originates from a study of T-cell reconstitution after alpha-beta-depleted transplantation in children. It was with unique molecular identifiers that the TCRbeta library was prepared. TCRdb used MiXCR to reprocess the PCR reads, holding one entry per CDR3 protein. The table includes some 600,000 distinct CDR3 sequences, 10% to 15% detected once.

J is TRBJ2-2 and V is TRBV30; 8 bases line up with TRBD1. The source was PBMCs, mostly from graft donor cells, collected 360 days after TCRalphabeta/CD19-depleted stem cell transplant. This receptor was identified in a male patient under 18 who had a stem cell transplant for acute myeloid leukemia, so the T cells may come from the graft donor. Written as DNA, the CDR3 is TGTGCCTGGAGAAAGTGGGGACAGGTGAACACCGGGGAGCTGTTTTTT. As protein: CAWRKWGQVNTGELFF.